This TCR beta chain originates from a study of cytomegalovirus exposure and HLA in healthy donors. The overall study: Early released data comprised some 85 million unique TCRs from HLA-typed donors. Broader study findings: The authors enumerated roughly 160 TCR beta chains as linked to cytomegalovirus. It was reported that TCR beta sequences correctly inferred the HLA-A and HLA-B alleles for most subjects. V segments that were indistinguishable, TRBV6-2 and TRBV6-3 among them, were omitted from analysis.

Both 60 Vbeta primers and 13 Jbeta primers went into the PCR. Profiled with immunoSEQ multiplex PCR; TCRdb holds only in-frame clones, not every one. Counted here are 200,000 to 250,000 clones, 60% to 80% occurring once; the ten biggest clones make up 1.5% to 2%. Trimming left V 3 bases short and J 6 bases short, with 6 bases between. This CDR3 is 12 amino acids long. Germline values: CDR1 PRHDT, CDR2 FYEKMQ (reference sequence). A word on this clone: Its specificity is unknown.

The sequenced sample consisted of PBMCs. The origin of this receptor is a woman in her 30s in good health and CMV-seronegative. This sequence joins TRBV13 and TRBJ2-1; D gene ambiguous. CDR3 DNA sequence: TGTGCCAGCAGCTTGAGGTCCAATGAGCAGTTCTTC. This gives the protein CASSLRSNEQFF.